This T cell receptor beta chain was captured in a study of OX40 agonist ivuxolimab in advanced cancers. General study points: Clonal expansion was seen in CD4+ and CD8+ blood T cells by week 6 at 0.1 to 3.0 mg/kg.

Losses at the gene ends were 1 base for V and 8 bases for J; bases not matched to a gene: 6. Per the germline V gene, CDR1 is SGHDT and CDR2 is YYEEEE. This CDR3 spans 14 amino acids. Assay used: immunoSEQ multiplex PCR; TCRdb lists only in-frame clones, some missing. The table shows more than 65,000 clones, with 85% to 90% occurring only once. This clone appeared a single time. Its antigen is unknown. The TCR originated in an adult with an advanced solid tumor such as melanoma, head and neck, liver or kidney cancer. V usage is TRBV5-6 and J usage is TRBJ2-1, with 7 positions matching TRBD2. The sample here was CD4+ or CD8+ T cells sorted from blood, taken in a trial of the OX40 agonist ivuxolimab. The CDR3 DNA reads as TGTGCCAGCAGCTTGCCAGCGGGATGGGATGAGCAGTTCTTC. Its protein product is CASSLPAGWDEQFF. The full variable domain, completed using reference TRBV5-6 and TRBJ2-1, is DAGVTQSPTHLIKTRGQQVTLRCSPKSGHDTVSWYQQALGQGPQFIFQYYEEEERQRGNFPDRFSGHQFPNYSSELNVNALLLGDSALYLCASSLPAGWDEQFFGPGTRLTVL.